The TCR beta chain under discussion was sequenced for a study of shared clonotypes between healthy human individuals. Turning to this clone: Its matching antigen is unknown.

The study enrolled healthy HIV-negative adults without recent acute infections or vaccinations as donors. TCRdb's copy holds only in-frame clones and misses some; the assay was immunoSEQ multiplex PCR. The data contain about 980,000 clones, over 75% of them singletons. Notes on the study in general: Sampling used blood alone; tissue repertoires probably differ. Generally, estimated richness proved larger in naive subsets than it did in memory subsets. Clonotypes which were not shared had lower generation probabilities than clonotypes that all four donors shared.

The sequencing input was memory CD4+ T cells sorted from blood. Subset here: CD45RA-negative fraction. The clonotype was recovered from a man younger than 35 in good health.

The CDR3 spells CSVVPLLAGVWERYQETQYF. CDR3 in DNA: TGCAGCGTTGTCCCCCTCCTAGCGGGAGTTTGGGAGAGGTACCAAGAGACCCAGTACTTC. The gene calls are TRBV29-1 and TRBJ2-5, with 10 bases identical to TRBD2. Trimming took 4 bases from V and 0 from J; bases not matched to a gene: 20. Germline V gene sequence: CDR1 SQVTM, CDR2 ANQGSEA. This CDR3 has 20 residues.